This TCR beta chain was identified during a study of T cells in Graves' hyperthyroidism and ophthalmopathy (dated by TCRdb to 2018 to 2020). The study in broad terms: To identify distinguishing TCR V-J signatures, a discovery cohort of 100 or so patients was used, comprising approximately 40 with Graves' ophthalmopathy and some 60 with stable Graves' hyperthyroidism. The paper reports TCR Vbeta CDR3 sequencing of roughly 140 peripheral blood samples: fewer than 50 ophthalmopathy, under 85 hyperthyroidism and around 17 progressor patients. The 75 to 100 discovery patients were divided at random into training and test sets in a 7:3 ratio. After blood sampling, hyperthyroidism patients were treated with methimazole at a starting dose of 30 mg daily, and ophthalmopathy patients were treated with high-dose intravenous methylprednisolone. Prospective prediction of ophthalmopathy was tested in an independent validation cohort of approximately 18 hyperthyroidism patients and some 17 patients who later progressed to ophthalmopathy. In roughly six Graves' hyperthyroidism patients, the study also compared T-cell repertoires from thyroid tissue with T-cell repertoires from blood. Broader findings and caveats from the paper: In validation, the model predicted progression to ophthalmopathy with roughly 66% sensitivity and over 72% specificity, a median of about 6 months before onset. No statistical method was used to set the sample size in advance, and investigators knew the group allocation. Most expanded thyroid clonotypes (frequency above 0.001) were also found in blood, which suggests that blood repertoires may mirror thyroid immune responses. In cross-validation, a model built on a 13 V-J signature told ophthalmopathy apart from stable hyperthyroidism with approximately 91% sensitivity and 81% to 82% specificity, and in testing the same model reached 80%/75%.

Stable Graves' hyperthyroidism was defined as no progression to ophthalmopathy during 18 months of follow-up. The hyperthyroidism patients were between 18 and 65 years old and newly diagnosed, with a disease duration of less than 2 months. The study excluded patients with uncontrolled infections, other autoimmune diseases, pregnancy or lactation. Clinical symptoms, serum thyroxine and TRAb, thyroid ultrasound, and orbital computed tomography formed the basis for the diagnoses. Trizol reagent was used to extract total RNA, and RNA quality was then checked on an Agilent 2100 Bioanalyzer. The TCR beta CDR3 regions were amplified from the RNA transcripts. For the first round of RT-PCR on the TCR CDR3, the HTBI primer set was used together with the Qiagen OneStep RT-PCR kit. Libraries were constructed in a second round of multiplex PCR, after which size selection and purification were performed. The libraries were sequenced on an Illumina HiSeq2000 using paired-end 100 bp reads. The published analysis was carried out like this. Raw data were processed with SOAPnuke, discarding reads with adapters, uncalled bases, mean Phred below 15, or no exact constant-primer or identifier match. High-quality paired reads were merged with COPE v1.2.5, and unique nucleotide sequences were defined as clonotypes. MiTCR v1.1 was used to align the clonotypes against IMGT TRBV, TRBD and TRBJ reference segments. Analysis was restricted to V-J combinations with a frequency above 0.0001, which covered roughly 99% of repertoires. A TCS score was defined as the ratio of F50 (clonal expansion) to E x V (chaos), with BLOSUM62-based TCRdist applied between CDR3 peptides within each V-J. Welch's t-statistics and random forest reduced 450 to 600 V-J features to about 13, which were used in a naive Bayes classifier (R e1071). TCRdb reprocessed the public reads (quality trimming at Q25 with fastp, clone calling with MiXCR) and kept in-frame beta chains. Rows are combined by CDR3 protein, so each entry shows the most common genes and DNA. V and J calls and clone size were set by TCRdb, not the authors. This sample comprises about 540,000 distinct CDR3 sequences, 46% of them detected only once. The top ten hold about 7.9% of the sample.

Turning to this clonotype: Its cognate antigen has yet to be identified. The record has no base qualities; no much larger clone is one base away.

From the germline V gene, CDR1 is SNHLY and CDR2 is FYNNEI. The germline ends are 14 bases apart after V is trimmed by 5 bases and J by 18 bases. Including the terminal cysteine and phenylalanine, the CDR3 comprises 11 residues. This entry keeps only the CDR3 DNA: 33 bases, framed from base 1. The TCR originated in a woman aged 18-30 years with Graves' hyperthyroidism. Donor details come from another sample of the same person, matched by shared clones. Material for sequencing was peripheral blood or thyroid tissue (not recorded which). The sequence joins TRBV2 to TRBJ2-6; 5 matching bases give a weak D call of TRBD2. DNA sequence: TGTGCCAGCAGTCGGGATAAACCCCGGACTTTC. Translated, it gives CASSRDKPRTF. This CDR3, with the reference TRBV2 and TRBJ2-6 proteins standing in past its ends, gives the full variable domain EPEVTQTPSHQVTQMGQEVILRCVPISNHLYFYWYRQILGQKVEFLVSFYNNEISEKSEIFDDQFSVERPDGSNFTLKIRSTKLEDSAMYFCASSRDKPRTFGAGSRLTVL.